The 5 T cell receptor beta chains reported below all come from one sample, sequenced in a study of post-analysis software for immune sequencing data. Overall study results and limits: In patients, about 5 TRBV segments were more frequent than in controls, with TRBV5-6, TRBV5-1 and TRBV20-1 among them.

Prepared TCR beta cDNA libraries contained unique molecular identifiers. MiXCR, applied by TCRdb to the PCR reads, yields one record per CDR3 protein. The sample carries about 770,000 distinct CDR3 sequences, 35% to 55% recorded once. Their recognized antigens are unknown. Sequenced material: blood. The source of these receptors is a girl aged 10 to 17 with multiple sclerosis.

The chain uses TRBV6-5 and TRBJ2-1; D call uncertain. V lost 0 bases and J lost 10, with 7 bases in between. Germline values: CDR1 MNHEY, CDR2 SVGAGI. CDR3 length: 12 amino acids. DNA for the CDR3: TGTGCCAGCAGTTACTCTGCGGACGAGCAGTTCTTC. Translated: CASSYSADEQFF.

The gene calls are TRBV29-1 and TRBJ1-1, with D hard to call. Germline CDR1 is SQVTM and CDR2 is ANQGSEA. The ends were cut back, 5 bases at V and 2 bases at J, with 6 bases in the middle. CDR3 length equals 11 residues. The CDR3 sequence: CSVIANTEAFF. The CDR3 bases are TGCAGCGTTATCGCCAACACTGAAGCTTTCTTT.

This clonotype was observed a few times. The V call is TRBV15, the J call TRBJ2-1; no firm D call. V was clipped by 2 bases and J by 4 bases, with 3 bases between them. Germline V gene data show CDR1 as LNHNV and CDR2 as YYDKDF (reference sequence). The CDR3 extends over 12 amino acids. The CDR3 DNA reads TGTGCCACCAGCAGACAATACAATGAGCAGTTCTTC. Amino acids: CATSRQYNEQFF.

This clonotype turned up a few times. The chain joins TRBV6-2 or TRBV6-3 to TRBJ2-5; 11 nucleotides match TRBD2. With V trimmed by 7 bases and J by 0 bases, 4 bases remained unmatched. Germline V lookup: CDR1 MNHEY, CDR2 SVGEGT. This CDR3 has 15 residues. The CDR3 coding sequence is TGTGCCAGCAATCCGGGACTAGCGGACCAAGAGACCCAGTACTTC. Translation: CASNPGLADQETQYF.

This rearrangement joins TRBV6-5 to TRBJ2-1, with a weak D call TRBD2 (6 bases). V lost 6 bases and J 5 bases, leaving 20 bases between the germline ends. Germline-derived CDR1 and CDR2 are MNHEY and SVGAGI. The CDR3 has 16 amino acids. The CDR3 region has the DNA TGTGCCAGCAGCGCCGCGGGCGGGATGGCCCACAATGAGCAGTTCTTC. Protein: CASSAAGGMAHNEQFF.